Reported below is one T cell receptor (beta chain). Germline V CDR1 and CDR2: SEHNR, FQNEAQ (reference sequence). V was clipped by 8 bases and J by 3 bases, with 13 bases between them. The CDR3 sequence is 14 residues long. Repertoires were generated with immunoSEQ multiplex PCR, while TCRdb's copy carries only in-frame clones and drops some. The table records roughly 76,000 clones, 94% of them present only once. The data derive from a study of control samples from healthy donors and cancer patients. This TCR came from a woman in her 40s in good health. Sequenced sample: blood. This sequence joins TRBV7-9 and TRBJ1-4; the D is unclear. In nucleotides, the CDR3 is TGTGCCAGCCATCTGGGTAGCTCTAATGAAAAACTGTTTTTT. Translation: CASHLGSSNEKLFF.